These T cell receptor beta chains were read from a single sample in a study of TIL therapy for anti-PD-1-resistant metastatic lung cancer. Repertoires were generated with immunoSEQ multiplex PCR, while TCRdb's copy carries only in-frame clones and drops some. Of approximately 97,000 clones listed, roughly 65% were seen once; the top ten hold roughly 11%. The sequencing here drew on tumor tissue, taken at baseline. Receptors originate from a person between 30 and 80 years old with non-small cell lung cancer. The CDR3 runs from the conserved cysteine through the conserved F or W. D genes are given only for firm matches. Rows give clone size only sometimes, using once, few, many, or a class for an expanded clone.

D gene	V gene	J gene	clone size	CDR3 DNA	CDR3 protein
.	TRBV7-9	TRBJ2-7	few	TGTGCCAGCAGCGGGCCCTTGACAGCCCCCAACTCCTACGAGCAGTACTTC	CASSGPLTAPNSYEQYF
.	TRBV24-1	TRBJ2-1	.	TGTGCCACCAGTGATCCTCCGGTGGATGAGCAGTTCTTC	CATSDPPVDEQFF
.	TRBV6-6	TRBJ2-7	.	TGTGCCAGCACCCTCATGCGGCAGAACTACGAGCAGTACTTC	CASTLMRQNYEQYF
.	TRBV14	TRBJ2-3	few	TGTGCCAGCAGCCAAAGGTTCACAGATACGCAGTATTTT	CASSQRFTDTQYF
TRBD2	TRBV7-2	TRBJ2-7	.	TGTGCCAGCAGCTTAGGTCTAGCGGGAGGGCCCTCCCTCTACGAGCAGTACTTC	CASSLGLAGGPSLYEQYF
TRBD2	TRBV7-2	TRBJ2-5	.	TGTGCCAGCAGCTCTCAACTAGCGGGGGGGAGAGAGACCCAGTACTTC	CASSSQLAGGRETQYF
TRBD2	TRBV28	TRBJ2-1	.	TGTGCCAGCAGCAACTCCGGGACTAGCGGGAGAAATGAGCAGTTCTTC	CASSNSGTSGRNEQFF
.	TRBV18	TRBJ2-7	.	TGTGCCAGCTCACCAGGCGGTTACGAGCAGTACTTC	CASSPGGYEQYF
.	TRBV4-1	TRBJ2-1	.	TGCGCCAGCAGCAAGGGCTCCAATGAGCAGTTCTTC	CASSKGSNEQFF
.	TRBV5-1	TRBJ1-3	once	TGCGCCAGCAGCGATCAAGCTCAGGGCTACGGAAACACCATATATTTT	CASSDQAQGYGNTIYF
.	TRBV19	TRBJ1-6	.	TGTGCCAGTAGGTGGGGGGAATCGAATTCACCCCTCCACTTT	CASRWGESNSPLHF
.	TRBV4-1	TRBJ1-5	few	TGCGCCAGCAGCCAGACGGTCAGTAGCAATCAGCCCCAGCATTTT	CASSQTVSSNQPQHF
.	TRBV27	TRBJ2-6	.	TGTGCCAGCAGTCCCCTAGGAGTGCTCAGCTCTGGGGCCAACGTCCTGACTTTC	CASSPLGVLSSGANVLTF
.	TRBV28	TRBJ1-6	.	TGTGCCAGCATGGTGGGGAATTCACCCCTCCACTTT	CASMVGNSPLHF
.	TRBV24-1	TRBJ2-5	.	TGTGCCACCAGATCCATCAGGGGATGGGGCTCGTACCAAGAGACCCAGTACTTC	CATRSIRGWGSYQETQYF
.	TRBV10-2	TRBJ1-3	.	TGCGCCAGCAGTGATCAGGGGAGGACCTCTGGAAACACCATATATTTT	CASSDQGRTSGNTIYF
.	TRBV4-1	TRBJ1-2	many	TGCGCCAGCAGCCAAGGAGGCCGGGTCTATGGCTACACCTTC	CASSQGGRVYGYTF
.	TRBV4-1	TRBJ2-1	.	TGCGCCAGCAGCCAGTGGGAAAGCTCCTACAATGAGCAGTTCTTC	CASSQWESSYNEQFF
TRBD2	TRBV5-1	TRBJ2-1	.	TGCGCCAGCAGCTTGGTGGGCGGGAGGGCCTTGGATGAGCAGTTCTTC	CASSLVGGRALDEQFF
.	TRBV4-1	TRBJ1-5	many	TGCGCCAGCAGCCAAGTTCTCGACGAGGCTCAGCCCCAGCATTTT	CASSQVLDEAQPQHF
TRBD2	TRBV27	TRBJ2-7	.	TGTGCCAGTCGGGGGGGCAGCGGGGGAGCGCGGGAGCAGTACTTC	CASRGGSGGAREQYF
TRBD1	TRBV29-1	TRBJ2-3	.	TGCAGCGTTGAAAGGGGGCCCACAGATACGCAGTATTTT	CSVERGPTDTQYF
TRBD1	TRBV28	TRBJ1-1	.	TGTGCCAGCAGCCCTCCCGGGACAGGGCGGTCTGAAGCTTTCTTT	CASSPPGTGRSEAFF
TRBD1	TRBV5-8	TRBJ2-4	.	TGTGCCAGCAGCTTGTCCCCGGGACAGAACATTCAGTACTTC	CASSLSPGQNIQYF
TRBD1	TRBV19	TRBJ1-5	.	TGTGCCAGTCGAGGGGGCAACAATCAGCCCCAGCATTTT	CASRGGNNQPQHF
TRBD1	TRBV2	TRBJ1-5	.	TGTGCCAGCAGCGTGACAGGGCGGAGCAATCAGCCCCAGCATTTT	CASSVTGRSNQPQHF
TRBD2	TRBV4-1	TRBJ2-3	.	TGCGCCAGCAGCCACTCCGGGACTAGCGGTTTCACAGATACGCAGTATTTT	CASSHSGTSGFTDTQYF
.	TRBV19	TRBJ2-3	.	TGTGCCAGTAGTATTTCGGGGATGTTCGCAGATACGCAGTATTTT	CASSISGMFADTQYF
.	TRBV4-2	TRBJ2-3	.	TGTGCCAGCAGCCAAGATGGCAGGACAGATACGCAGTATTTT	CASSQDGRTDTQYF
.	TRBV5-5	TRBJ1-3	.	TGTGCCAGCAGCTTGGGGTGGAAGTCTGGAAACACCATATATTTT	CASSLGWKSGNTIYF
.	TRBV2	TRBJ1-3	.	TGTGCCAGCACCCCGGAGGTGGGTGGAAACACCATATATTTT	CASTPEVGGNTIYF
.	TRBV3-1/TRBV3-2	TRBJ2-7	.	TGTGCCAGCAGTAAAGCAGGGTCCCACGAGCAGTACTTC	CASSKAGSHEQYF
.	TRBV6-2/TRBV6-3	TRBJ1-2	.	TGTGCCAGCAGTTACTCGTCCGGCGGCTACACCTTC	CASSYSSGGYTF
.	TRBV19	TRBJ1-6	few	TGTGCCAGTAGTACGCTCAAGACAGCTTATAATTCACCCCTCCACTTT	CASSTLKTAYNSPLHF
.	TRBV18	TRBJ1-5	.	TGTGCCAGCTCACCCGGACCCAGCAATCAGCCCCAGCATTTT	CASSPGPSNQPQHF
.	TRBV28	TRBJ2-5	.	TGTGCCAGCAGTTCAGCCGTAGAAGAGACCCAGTACTTC	CASSSAVEETQYF
TRBD1	TRBV11-2	TRBJ2-5	.	TGTGCCAGCAGCTCCTGGACAGGACGGAGAGAGACCCAGTACTTC	CASSSWTGRRETQYF
.	TRBV6-6	TRBJ1-5	once	TGTGCCAGCACCCCGGGGGGATATAGCAATCAGCCCCAGCATTTT	CASTPGGYSNQPQHF
.	TRBV7-2	TRBJ2-4	.	TGTGCCAGCAGCTTAGAACGGGTGGCGTCGGTATACTTC	CASSLERVASVYF
.	TRBV10-2	TRBJ1-1	.	TGCGCCAGCAGTGACCACGGAAACACTGAAGCTTTCTTT	CASSDHGNTEAFF
.	TRBV19	TRBJ1-6	once	TGTGCCAGTAGTATACGACAGGATTACGGAAACTCACCCCTCCACTTT	CASSIRQDYGNSPLHF
TRBD2	TRBV4-1	TRBJ2-7	.	TGCGCCAGCAGCCAACAAGGACTAGTCGGATACGAGCAGTACTTC	CASSQQGLVGYEQYF
.	TRBV28	TRBJ1-4	once	TGTGCCAGCAGTTTTCCAGTGGGAGCGGGTGAAAAACTGTTTTTT	CASSFPVGAGEKLFF
.	TRBV11-2	TRBJ1-4	once	TGTGCCAGCAGCCCAAGTTCAACTAATGAAAAACTGTTTTTT	CASSPSSTNEKLFF
TRBD1	TRBV2	TRBJ2-1	.	TGTGCCAGCGACCGGGACAGGGTCTACAATGAGCAGTTCTTC	CASDRDRVYNEQFF
TRBD1	TRBV30	TRBJ1-3	.	TGTGCCTGGAGTCGGACAGGGAGAATTGGAAACACCATATATTTT	CAWSRTGRIGNTIYF
.	TRBV2	TRBJ2-1	.	TGTGCCAGCAAAGTAATTCAGGGAAACAATGAGCAGTTCTTC	CASKVIQGNNEQFF
TRBD2	TRBV4-1	TRBJ2-1	few	TGCGCCAGCAGCCAAGATCGTGGACTAGCCTCCTCCTACAATGAGCAGTTCTTC	CASSQDRGLASSYNEQFF
TRBD1	TRBV28	TRBJ1-6	.	TGTGCCAGCAGTTACGCGGGACAGAGAAATTCACCCCTCCACTTT	CASSYAGQRNSPLHF
TRBD2	TRBV29-1	TRBJ2-5	few	TGCAGCGCACCTCCCTTAGCGGGGGGACAAGAGACCCAGTACTTC	CSAPPLAGGQETQYF
TRBD1	TRBV9	TRBJ1-4	.	TGTGCCAGCAGCGTGGGACAGGGGGCGACTAATGAAAAACTGTTTTTT	CASSVGQGATNEKLFF
.	TRBV6-1	TRBJ2-7	.	TGTGCCAGCAGTGAACAGGGACCTTCCTACGAGCAGTACTTC	CASSEQGPSYEQYF
.	TRBV19	TRBJ1-5	.	TGTGCCAGTAGCAAAACCGGGACCGCCGGGGTCAATCAGCCCCAGCATTTT	CASSKTGTAGVNQPQHF
.	TRBV2	TRBJ1-5	few	TGTGCCAGCAAGGGGCCCAACGGCAATCAGCCCCAGCATTTT	CASKGPNGNQPQHF
TRBD1	TRBV4-1	TRBJ2-1	.	TGCGCCAGCAGCCAAGAGCCTCCGGGACAGGGTTACAATGAGCAGTTCTTC	CASSQEPPGQGYNEQFF
TRBD2	TRBV29-1	TRBJ2-7	once	TGCAGCGTTGAAGAATCCAGCGGGAGCCTCTACGAGCAGTACTTC	CSVEESSGSLYEQYF